This T cell receptor (beta chain) was obtained from a study of regulatory T cells in long-lasting Graves disease. The CDR3 covers 12 residues. The germline V gene encodes CDR1 DFQATT and CDR2 SNEGSKA (reference sequence). The V end lost 3 bases, the J end lost 4 bases, and 7 bases lay between the germline ends. Specified time point: newly diagnosed GD, antithyroid drugs for less than 3 months. PBMC-extracted RNA yielded the TCR library. Arm-PCR of CDR3 regions with iRepertoire HTBI primers generated TCR beta libraries. TCRdb passed the multiplex PCR reads through MiXCR, listing each CDR3 protein once. The top ten clones hold about 14% of a sample with around 240,000 distinct CDR3 sequences, about 20% of them seen once. This sample was shared with a second study, whose subject was T cells in Graves' hyperthyroidism and ophthalmopathy. From that second work: The study enrolled patients aged 18 to 65 with newly diagnosed hyperthyroidism of under 2 months' duration.

The sample consisted of peripheral blood mononuclear cells (PBMCs), taken at new diagnosis, from a patient treated with antithyroid drugs. This TCR was sampled from a woman in her 30s with Graves disease. The chain combines TRBV20-1 with TRBJ1-3; no clear D gene. CDR3 residues: CSASNIGNTIYF. Here the CDR3 DNA reads TGCAGTGCTAGTAACATAGGAAACACCATATATTTT.